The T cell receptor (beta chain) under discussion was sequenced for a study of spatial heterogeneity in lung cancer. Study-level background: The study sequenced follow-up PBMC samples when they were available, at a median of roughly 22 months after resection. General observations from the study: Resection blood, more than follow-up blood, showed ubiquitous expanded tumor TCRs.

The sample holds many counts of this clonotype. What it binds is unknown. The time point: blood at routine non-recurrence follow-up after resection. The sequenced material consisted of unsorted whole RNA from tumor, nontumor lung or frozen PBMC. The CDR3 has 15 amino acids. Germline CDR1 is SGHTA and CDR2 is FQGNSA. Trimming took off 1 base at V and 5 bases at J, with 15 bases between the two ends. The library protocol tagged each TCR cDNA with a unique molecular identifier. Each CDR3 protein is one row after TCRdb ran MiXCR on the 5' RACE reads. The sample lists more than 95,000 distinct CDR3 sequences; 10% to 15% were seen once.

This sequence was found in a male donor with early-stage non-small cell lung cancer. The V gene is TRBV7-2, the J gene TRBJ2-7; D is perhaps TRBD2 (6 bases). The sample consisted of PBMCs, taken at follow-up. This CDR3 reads CASSLVAGGRNEQYF. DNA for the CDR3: TGTGCCAGCAGCTTAGTGGCAGGAGGGAGGAACGAGCAGTACTTC.